Following are 17 T cell receptor beta chains from one sample sequenced in a study of shared clonotypes between healthy human individuals. Method: immunoSEQ multiplex PCR; TCRdb's copy keeps in-frame clones and lacks some. The repertoire consists of 2 million to 2.5 million clones, with around 93% occurring once and the leading ten covering approximately 0.4%. Sequences were obtained from naive CD4+ T cells from PBMCs. Indicated subset: CD45RA+ positively selected. Receptors originate from a man younger than 30 in good health. Some clones in this sample may be carry-over from other donors' samples.

This CDR3 reads CASSLEGWGYTF. CDR3 coding DNA: TGTGCCAGCAGCTTGGAGGGTTGGGGCTACACCTTC. The J gene is TRBJ1-2, the V gene TRBV5-8; D not resolved. The CDR3 extends over 12 amino acids. The germline gives CDR1 SGHTS, CDR2 YDEGEE. The V end lost 0 bases, the J end lost 8 bases, and 8 bases lay between the germline ends.

The chain recombines TRBV4-1 with TRBJ1-3; D may be TRBD1 (5 bases). Trimming shortened V by 3 bases and J by 3 bases, and 15 bases separated the two germline ends. CDR3 size: 16 residues. In germline, CDR1 is MGHRA, CDR2 YSYEKL. The CDR3 sequence is CASSHEAGTLGNTIYF. CDR3 in DNA: TGCGCCAGCAGCCACGAGGCCGGGACGCTTGGAAACACCATATATTTT.

J is TRBJ2-5 and V is TRBV2; maybe TRBD2 (5 bases). The CDR3 is made up of 14 amino acids. Between the trimmed V and J ends, which lost 6 bases and 2 bases, there was a span of 13 bases. From germline, CDR1 is SNHLY and CDR2 FYNNEI. In nucleotides, the CDR3 is TGTGCCAGCAGCGCCTCGGGGAAACAAGAGACCCAGTACTTC. It specifies CASSASGKQETQYF.

This chain connects TRBV5-1 to TRBJ2-6, with D perhaps given as TRBD1 or TRBD2 (5 bases each). V was cut by 1 base and J by 4 bases, with 12 bases left in between. This CDR3 has 16 amino acids. Germline V CDR1 and CDR2: SGHRS, YFSETQ. CDR3 nucleotides: TGCGCCAGCAGCTTGCCGGGGCGCGGGGGGGCCAACGTCCTGACTTTC. It encodes CASSLPGRGGANVLTF.

The chain uses TRBV28 and TRBJ2-6; D is uncertain. The germline V and J ends were trimmed by 3 bases and 0 bases, with 6 bases remaining between them. Per the germline V gene, CDR1 is MDHEN and CDR2 is SYDVKM. The CDR3 consists of 15 residues. The CDR3 coding sequence is TGTGCCAGCAGTTTGTGGAGCTCTGGGGCCAACGTCCTGACTTTC. It yields the protein CASSLWSSGANVLTF.

This clone occurred once. The CDR3 nucleotides read TGTGCCAGCAGGCTCACTTACGAGCAGTACTTC. As protein: CASRLTYEQYF. V usage is TRBV28 and J usage is TRBJ2-7; D is unclear. The germline V gene has CDR1 MDHEN and CDR2 SYDVKM. The V and J ends lost 6 bases and 4 bases respectively, with 7 bases between them. The CDR3 has 11 amino acids.

This chain joins TRBV29-1 and TRBJ1-1; D gene uncertain. CDR3 length: 13 amino acids. Germline V gene sequence: CDR1 SQVTM, CDR2 ANQGSEA. The V gene lost 4 bases and the J gene lost 6 bases, with 15 bases spanning the gap. This CDR3 is CSVVPSGKSEAFF. In nucleotides, the CDR3 is TGCAGCGTTGTCCCATCCGGAAAATCTGAAGCTTTCTTT.

V is TRBV28 and J is TRBJ2-7; D not certain. The germline V gene has CDR1 MDHEN and CDR2 SYDVKM. The CDR3 loop spans 12 amino acids. V lost 5 bases and J 7 bases, leaving 12 bases between the germline ends. CDR3: CASSLRFFEQYF. CDR3 coding DNA: TGTGCCAGCAGTCTTCGTTTCTTTGAGCAGTACTTC.

The chain employs TRBV18 and TRBJ2-1, with D maybe TRBD1 (5 bases). The germline V gene encodes CDR1 KGHSH and CDR2 LQKENI. The CDR3 loop spans 16 amino acids. The ends were cut back, 3 bases at V and 5 bases at J, with 17 bases in the middle. In nucleotides, the CDR3 is TGTGCCAGCTCACCCCCGACAGCTAACTTAAACAATGAGCAGTTCTTC. Protein product: CASSPPTANLNNEQFF.

The genes are TRBV10-3 and TRBJ2-7; 8 positions agree with TRBD1. This CDR3 is 15 amino acids long. The germline CDR1 and CDR2 sequences are ENHRY and SYGVKD. The trim removed 4 bases at V and 2 bases at J, leaving 7 bases unmatched. The CDR3: CAISARRTGPYEQYF. The CDR3 nucleotides are TGTGCCATCAGTGCCCGTAGGACAGGGCCCTACGAGCAGTACTTC.

J is TRBJ2-5 and V is TRBV12-5; tentatively, D is TRBD2 (5 bases). The CDR3 runs 12 residues. Trimming took off 4 bases at V and 7 bases at J, with 10 bases between the two ends. Per the germline V gene, CDR1 is LGHNT and CDR2 is FRNRAP. CDR3 DNA sequence: TGTGCTAGTGGTTCCCTACTAGGGACCCAGTACTTC. It encodes CASGSLLGTQYF. The full variable domain, its missing parts supplied by reference TRBV12-5 and TRBJ2-5, is DARVTQTPRHKVTEMGQEVTMRCQPILGHNTVFWYRQTMMQGLELLAYFRNRAPLDDSGMPKDRFSAEMPDATLATLKIQPSEPRDSAVYFCASGSLLGTQYFGPGTRLLVL.

This clone came up a few times. This sequence joins TRBV27 and TRBJ1-5, with no clear D. This CDR3 is 14 amino acids long. Germline CDR1 and CDR2: MNHEY and SMNVEV (reference sequence). Trimming left V 2 bases short and J 0 bases short, with 5 bases between. The CDR3 sequence is CASSLGVSNQPQHF. The CDR3 bases are TGTGCCAGCAGTTTAGGGGTTAGCAATCAGCCCCAGCATTTT.

The V and J genes are TRBV5-4 and TRBJ2-5; 7 bases are a match to TRBD1. There are 14 residues in the CDR3. V was pared by 0 bases and J by 2 bases, with 1 base of the junction left unmatched. Germline-derived CDR1 and CDR2 are SGHNT and YYREEE (reference sequence). CDR3 sequence: CASSLGGQQETQYF. In nucleotides, the CDR3 is TGTGCCAGCAGCTTGGGGGGACAGCAAGAGACCCAGTACTTC.

The chain employs TRBV7-3 and TRBJ2-2; D perhaps matches TRBD2 (5 bases). The V gene's germline CDR1 is SGHTA and CDR2 FQGTGA. V shed 8 bases and J shed 6 bases, with 22 bases lying between them. The CDR3 sequence is 16 residues long. The CDR3 spells CASSPPRAGVAGELFF. The DNA for the CDR3 is TGTGCCAGCTCCCCCCCGCGCGCGGGCGTGGCCGGGGAGCTGTTTTTT.

The J gene is TRBJ1-1, the V gene TRBV18; no definite D call. V lost 3 bases and J lost 11, with 16 bases in between. The germline V gene encodes CDR1 KGHSH and CDR2 LQKENI. This CDR3 is built from 13 residues. The CDR3 DNA is TGTGCCAGCTCACCCCAGACGGAAGCTGGGGCTTTCTTT. Its protein is CASSPQTEAGAFF.

V is TRBV28 and J is TRBJ2-4; 8 nucleotides agree with TRBD2. CDR1 is MDHEN, CDR2 SYDVKM, per germline. The V segment lost 6 bases and the J segment 1 base; nucleotides outside the gene matches: 8. The CDR3 length is 16 residues. CDR3 in DNA: TGTGCCAGCAGCAATAGCGGGAAGGGGGCCAAAAACATTCAGTACTTC. It translates to CASSNSGKGAKNIQYF.

The chain links TRBV14 to TRBJ2-7; 10 bases align to TRBD1. CDR1 is SGHDN and CDR2 is FVKESK in the germline V gene. The CDR3 is 17 amino acids. The trim removed 1 base at V and 2 bases at J, leaving 8 bases unmatched. The CDR3 sequence: CASSQALGTGAAYEQYF. As DNA, the CDR3 is TGTGCCAGCAGCCAAGCCTTAGGGACAGGGGCCGCCTACGAGCAGTACTTC.